This TCR beta chain stems from a study of blood T cell repertoires in COVID-19. Looking at the study overall: Collection of acute and convalescent COVID-19 samples took place in the United States, Italy and Spain.

Germline-derived CDR1 and CDR2 are SGHAT and FQNNGV. V lost 0 bases, J lost 9 bases, and 6 bases stayed unmatched. The CDR3 consists of 15 residues. This clone has a single count. As handled by the study authors: Reference gene primer amplification gave nucleated cell count estimates. Profiled with immunoSEQ multiplex PCR; TCRdb holds only in-frame clones, not every one. V and J calls and clone size are given by that table; D and trimming were obtained from the DNA. Among approximately 200,000 clones listed, more than 70% were seen once. The clonotype originates from a woman aged 60-75 years with acute or convalescent COVID-19. Sequenced sample: peripheral blood. The chain couples TRBV11-2 to TRBJ2-1; TRBD1 matches 9 bases. DNA of the CDR3: TGTGCCAGCAGCTTAGATAGGACAGGGGCGTTTGAGCAGTTCTTC. Translation gives CASSLDRTGAFEQFF.